This TCR beta chain was sequenced for a study of PD-1 blockade in classical Hodgkin lymphoma. Study-wide results and caveats: Compared with healthy donors, newly diagnosed patients reportedly showed lower baseline TCR diversity. Repertoires differed for reasons still undefined, possibly disease activity or prior therapy.

Time point noted: newly diagnosed, previously untreated cHL patient sample. PBMCs were thawed, and CD8+ T cells were then isolated from them by magnetic negative selection. As a comparison, the study used PBMCs from newly diagnosed, untreated classical Hodgkin lymphoma. Data came from immunoSEQ multiplex PCR; TCRdb stores just in-frame clones and leaves some out. Among approximately 9,000 clones listed, around 84% were seen once. On this clone: Its specificity is unknown.

Deletions cut 5 bases from V and 5 bases from J, with 10 bases between. In germline, CDR1 is SEHNR, CDR2 FQNEAQ (reference sequence). There are 13 residues in the CDR3. The TCR was taken from a human donor with classical Hodgkin lymphoma. The chain uses TRBV7-9 and TRBJ1-5; D unclear. The sample taken for sequencing was CD8+ T cells from blood. CDR3 coding DNA: TGTGCCAGCAGCCACGGACTTGATCAGCCCCAGCATTTT. It translates to CASSHGLDQPQHF.